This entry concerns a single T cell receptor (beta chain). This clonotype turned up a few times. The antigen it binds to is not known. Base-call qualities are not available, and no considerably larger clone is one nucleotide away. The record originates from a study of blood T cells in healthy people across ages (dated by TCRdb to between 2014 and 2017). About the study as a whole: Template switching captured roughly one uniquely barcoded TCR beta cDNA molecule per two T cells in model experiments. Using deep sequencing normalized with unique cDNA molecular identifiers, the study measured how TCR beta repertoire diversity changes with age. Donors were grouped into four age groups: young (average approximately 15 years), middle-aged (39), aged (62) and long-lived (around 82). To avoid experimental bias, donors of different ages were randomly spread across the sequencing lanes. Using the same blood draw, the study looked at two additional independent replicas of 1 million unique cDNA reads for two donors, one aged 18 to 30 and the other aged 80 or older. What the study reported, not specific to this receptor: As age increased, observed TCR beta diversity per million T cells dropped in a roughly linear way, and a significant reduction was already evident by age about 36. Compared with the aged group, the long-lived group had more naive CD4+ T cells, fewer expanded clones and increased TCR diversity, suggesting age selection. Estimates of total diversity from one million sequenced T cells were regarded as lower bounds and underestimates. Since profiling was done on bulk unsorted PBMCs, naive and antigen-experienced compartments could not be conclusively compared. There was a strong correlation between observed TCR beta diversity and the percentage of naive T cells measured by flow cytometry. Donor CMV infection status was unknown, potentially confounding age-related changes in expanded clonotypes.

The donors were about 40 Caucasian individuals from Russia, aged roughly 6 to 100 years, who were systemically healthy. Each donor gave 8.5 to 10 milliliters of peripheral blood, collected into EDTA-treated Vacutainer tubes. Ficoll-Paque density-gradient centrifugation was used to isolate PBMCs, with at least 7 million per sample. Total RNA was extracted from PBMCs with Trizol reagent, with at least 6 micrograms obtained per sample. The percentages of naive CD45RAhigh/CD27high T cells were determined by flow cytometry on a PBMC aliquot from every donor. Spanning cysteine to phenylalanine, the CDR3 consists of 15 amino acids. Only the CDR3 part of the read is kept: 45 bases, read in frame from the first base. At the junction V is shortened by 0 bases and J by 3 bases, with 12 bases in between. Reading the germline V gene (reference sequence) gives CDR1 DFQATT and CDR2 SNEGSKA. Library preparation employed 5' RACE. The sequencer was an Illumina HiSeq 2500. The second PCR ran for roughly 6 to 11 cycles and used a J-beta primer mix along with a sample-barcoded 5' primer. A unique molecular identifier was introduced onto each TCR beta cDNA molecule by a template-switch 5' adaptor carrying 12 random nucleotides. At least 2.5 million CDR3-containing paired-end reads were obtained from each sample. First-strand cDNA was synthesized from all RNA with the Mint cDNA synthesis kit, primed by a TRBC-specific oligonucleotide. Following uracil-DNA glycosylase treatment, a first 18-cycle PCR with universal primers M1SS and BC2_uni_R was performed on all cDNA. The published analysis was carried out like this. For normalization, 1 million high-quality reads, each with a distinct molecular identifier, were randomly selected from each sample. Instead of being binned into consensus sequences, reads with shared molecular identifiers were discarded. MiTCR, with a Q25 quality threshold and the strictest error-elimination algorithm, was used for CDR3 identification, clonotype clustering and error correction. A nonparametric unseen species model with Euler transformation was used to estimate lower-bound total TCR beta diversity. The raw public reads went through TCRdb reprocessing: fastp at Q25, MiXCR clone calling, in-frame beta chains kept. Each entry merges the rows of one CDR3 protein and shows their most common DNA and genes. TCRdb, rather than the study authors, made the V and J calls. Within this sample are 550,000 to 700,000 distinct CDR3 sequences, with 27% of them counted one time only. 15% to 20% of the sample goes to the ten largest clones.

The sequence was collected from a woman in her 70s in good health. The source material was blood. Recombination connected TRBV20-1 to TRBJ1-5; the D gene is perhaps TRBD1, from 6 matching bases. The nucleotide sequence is TGCAGTGCTAGAGAGTCTGGGGGGCTCAATCAGCCCCAGCATTTT. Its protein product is CSARESGGLNQPQHF.